This T cell receptor beta chain stems from a study of shared clonotypes between healthy human individuals. Whole-study context: The donors, a couple of women and a few men, were aged 18 to 49.

The data were produced by immunoSEQ multiplex PCR, yet TCRdb's version contains in-frame clones alone and is incomplete. Among 2 million to 2.5 million clones, approximately 94% were seen once, and the ten largest hold around 0.37%. For this clone: Its antigen remains unknown.

Study findings and constraints: It was the non-shared clonotypes that had lower generation probabilities than clonotypes shared by all four donors. Memory subsets had estimated richness that was generally smaller than that of naive subsets.

The donor cohort consisted entirely of Caucasian adults residing in Nashville, Tennessee. Germline trimming cut 5 bases from V and 3 bases from J; bases unmatched to any gene: 8. CDR3 size: 16 residues. Germline CDR1 is LNHDA and CDR2 is SQIVND (reference sequence). The chain links TRBV19 to TRBJ1-3; 9 nucleotides align to TRBD1. Sequencing was carried out using naive CD4+ T cells from PBMCs. Regarding subset: CD45RA+ positively selected. The origin of this receptor is a man aged 18 to 30 in good health. Some clones in this sample may be carry-over from other donors' samples. CDR3 bases: TGTGCCAGTAGTTTCCCTAACAGGGGGCATGGAAACACCATATATTTT. Translation: CASSFPNRGHGNTIYF.